What follows is one T cell receptor beta chain and its context. As yet, its antigen is unknown. The authors ran a second PCR of about 6 to 11 cycles using a sample-barcoded 5' primer and a J-beta primer mix. The template-switch adaptor was a 5' adaptor with 12 random nucleotides. It tagged each cDNA molecule. TCRdb called the 5' RACE reads again in MiXCR, with one record for every CDR3 protein. The repertoire holds around 1.5 million distinct CDR3 sequences, with approximately 59% as singletons. This sample is part of a study of blood T cells in healthy people across ages. Study-wide results and caveats: Estimated diversity that came from one million T cells was considered an underestimate. Observed TCR beta diversity showed a strong correlation with the percentage of naive T cells as measured by flow cytometry.

The study isolated at least 7 million PBMCs from each sample. Sequenced: blood. This clonotype was sampled from a man between 18 and 29 years old in good health.

CDR3 sequence reads: CSASGTSRETQYF. Here the CDR3 DNA reads TGCAGTGCTAGTGGGACTAGCCGGGAGACCCAGTACTTC. The rearrangement uses TRBV20-1 and TRBJ2-5; TRBD2 agrees at 9 bases. With V trimmed by 3 bases and J by 5 bases, 4 bases remained unmatched. This CDR3 has 13 amino acids. The germline CDR1 and CDR2 sequences are DFQATT and SNEGSKA (reference sequence).